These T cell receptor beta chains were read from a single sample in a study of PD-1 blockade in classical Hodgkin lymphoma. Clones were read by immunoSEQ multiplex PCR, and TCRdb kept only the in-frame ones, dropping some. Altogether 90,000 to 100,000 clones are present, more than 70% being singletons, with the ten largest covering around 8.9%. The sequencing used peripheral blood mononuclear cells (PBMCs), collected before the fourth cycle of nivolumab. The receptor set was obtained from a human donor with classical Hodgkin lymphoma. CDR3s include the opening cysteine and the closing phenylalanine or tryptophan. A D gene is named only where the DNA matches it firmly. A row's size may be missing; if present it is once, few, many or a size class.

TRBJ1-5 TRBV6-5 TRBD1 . TGTGCCAGCAGACGTGGACAGGGCAATCAGCCCCAGCATTTT CASRRGQGNQPQHF
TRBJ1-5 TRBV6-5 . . TGTGCCAGCAGTTTGTCAGGCCATAGCAATCAGCCCCAGCATTTT CASSLSGHSNQPQHF
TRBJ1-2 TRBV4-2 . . TGTGCCAGCAGCCAAGGGACGGGGTCCCCCTATGGCTACACCTTC CASSQGTGSPYGYTF
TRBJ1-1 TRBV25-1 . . TGTGCCAGCAGACGGGACGCTGCTGAAGCTTTCTTT CASRRDAAEAFF
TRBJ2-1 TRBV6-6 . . TGTGCCAGCACGCCGGGACGGAGCTCCTACAATGAGCAGTTCTTC CASTPGRSSYNEQFF
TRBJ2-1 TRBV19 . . TGTGCCAGTAGTTTCGGACAGAGCCACAATGAGCAGTTCTTC CASSFGQSHNEQFF
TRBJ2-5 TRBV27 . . TGTGCCAGCAGTTCCAGGCTAGGGGAGACCCAGTACTTC CASSSRLGETQYF
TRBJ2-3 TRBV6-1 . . TGTGCCAGCAGTGTCACCCCGCTCTCTAGCGTCCCAAGGGATACGCAGTATTTT CASSVTPLSSVPRDTQYF
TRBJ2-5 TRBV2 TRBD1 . TGTGCCAGCAGCGACGGACAGGGAATAGAGACCCAGTACTTC CASSDGQGIETQYF
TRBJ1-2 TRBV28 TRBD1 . TGTGCCAGCAGTTTAGGGGGACAGGGCTTACGGGGCTACACCTTC CASSLGGQGLRGYTF
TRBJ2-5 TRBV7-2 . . TGTGCCAGCAGCACCGACCGGAGGGAGACCCAGTACTTC CASSTDRRETQYF
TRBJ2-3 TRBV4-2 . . TGTGCCAGCAGCCAAGATTCGCAGACCCGTAGGGAGACGCAGTATTTT CASSQDSQTRRETQYF
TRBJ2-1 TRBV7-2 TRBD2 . TGTGCCAGCAGCTTAGCCGGGAGGGAATTCTATGAGCAGTTCTTC CASSLAGREFYEQFF
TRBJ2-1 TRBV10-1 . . TGCGGACGTTTTCCGGGAGTGGTGCCCTACTACAATGAGCAGTTCTTC CGRFPGVVPYYNEQFF
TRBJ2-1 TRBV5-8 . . TGTGCCAGCAGCTTTTCCCGGGATCAGTTCTTC CASSFSRDQFF
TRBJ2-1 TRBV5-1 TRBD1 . TGCGCCAGCAGCCCCAGGGGGCCTCCCAATGAGCAGTTCTTC CASSPRGPPNEQFF
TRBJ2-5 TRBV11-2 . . TGTGCCAGCAGCTTGTCTTACCACCAAGAGACCCAGTACTTC CASSLSYHQETQYF
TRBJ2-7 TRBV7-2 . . TGTGCCAGCAGCGAGGTCAGGGCTAGCGCCTACGAGCAGTACTTC CASSEVRASAYEQYF
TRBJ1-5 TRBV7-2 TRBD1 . TGTGCCAGCAGCTGGGACAGGGCGGCACATCAGCCCCAGCATTTT CASSWDRAAHQPQHF
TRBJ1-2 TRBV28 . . TGTGCCAGCAGTCCCGGGACCTATGGCTACACCTTC CASSPGTYGYTF
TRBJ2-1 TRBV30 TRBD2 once TGTGCCTGGGGGGGCCTAGCGGGAGTATCCTACAATGAGCAGTTCTTC CAWGGLAGVSYNEQFF
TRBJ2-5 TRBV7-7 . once TGTGCCAGCAGCCTTACAGGGTTCCTAGAGACCCAGTACTTC CASSLTGFLETQYF
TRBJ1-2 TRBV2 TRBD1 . TGTGCCAGCAGTGAAAGGCAGGGGGCTTACTATGGCTACACCTTC CASSERQGAYYGYTF
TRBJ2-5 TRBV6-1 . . TGTGCCAGCAGTGAAGGGGCAGGGGAGTACTTC CASSEGAGEYF
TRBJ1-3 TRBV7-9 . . TGTGCCAGCAGCCTTCGGGGTTCCCACTCTGGAAACACCATATATTTT CASSLRGSHSGNTIYF
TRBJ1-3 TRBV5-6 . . TGTGCCAGCACACAGGGATACGGTAACACCATATATTTT CASTQGYGNTIYF
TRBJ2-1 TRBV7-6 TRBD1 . TGTGCCAGCAGCTCATCCTTTTATGGACAGGGCTCCTACAATGAGCAGTTCTTC CASSSSFYGQGSYNEQFF
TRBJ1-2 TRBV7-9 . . TGTGCCAGCAGTTCGGAGGCTAGGGGCTATGGCTACACCTTC CASSSEARGYGYTF
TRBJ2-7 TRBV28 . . TGTGCCAGCAGCCCACTGTTACTCAGGTCCTACGAGCAGTACTTC CASSPLLLRSYEQYF
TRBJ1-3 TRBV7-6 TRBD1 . TGTGCCAGCAGCTTAACTCTCGGGACAGACACTGGAAACACCATATATTTT CASSLTLGTDTGNTIYF
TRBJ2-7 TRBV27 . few TGTCACAGAGCGGACTACGAGCAGTACTTC CHRADYEQYF
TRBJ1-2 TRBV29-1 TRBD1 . TGCAGCGTTGACGACAGGGGGCTTGACTATGGCTACACCTTC CSVDDRGLDYGYTF
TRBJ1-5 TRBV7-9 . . TGTGCCAGCAGCTTACCAGGTGATCAGCCCCAGCATTTT CASSLPGDQPQHF
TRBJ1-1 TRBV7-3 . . TGTGCCAGCAGCTTTGGAGGGGACACTGAAGCTTTCTTT CASSFGGDTEAFF
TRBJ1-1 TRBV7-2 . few TGTGCCAGCAGCTTAGGCGTGTCTTTGAACACTGAAGCTTTCTTT CASSLGVSLNTEAFF
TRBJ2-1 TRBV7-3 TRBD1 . TGTGCCAGCAGCGCTGACAGGGGGACTTACAATGAGCAGTTCTTC CASSADRGTYNEQFF
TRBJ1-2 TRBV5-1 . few TGCGCCAGCAGCTTGGACGAGGTCGGGACGAATTTACATGGCTACACCTTC CASSLDEVGTNLHGYTF
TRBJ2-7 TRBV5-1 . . TGCGCCAGCAGCTTGGCCCCAGGGACCTACGAGCAGTACTTC CASSLAPGTYEQYF
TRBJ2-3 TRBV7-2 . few TGTGCCAGCAGCTTAGTTCAGGCCAGCACAGATACGCAGTATTTT CASSLVQASTDTQYF
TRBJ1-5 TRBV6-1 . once TGTGCCAGCAGTGAAGAACGGGTAGATCAGCCCCAGCATTTT CASSEERVDQPQHF
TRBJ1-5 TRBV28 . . TGTGCCAGCAGTTTATTGGACAGCAATCAGCCCCAGCATTTT CASSLLDSNQPQHF
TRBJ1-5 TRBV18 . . TGTGCCAGCTCACCATATATGGGGGGCAGAGGCAATCAGCCCCAGCATTTT CASSPYMGGRGNQPQHF
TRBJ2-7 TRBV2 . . TGTGCCAGCAGTGAATCAGCGATCTACGAGCAGTACTTC CASSESAIYEQYF
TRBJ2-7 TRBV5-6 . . TGTGCCAGCAGCTTGAGGTGGGTCTCCTACGAGCAGTACTTC CASSLRWVSYEQYF
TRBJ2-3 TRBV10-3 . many TGTGCCATCAGTTCACCCCGGGGCACAGATACGCAGTATTTT CAISSPRGTDTQYF
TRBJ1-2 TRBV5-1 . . TGCGCCAGCAGCTTGGAATCCTATAACCCCTATGGCTACACCTTC CASSLESYNPYGYTF
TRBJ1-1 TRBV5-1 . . TGCGCCAGCAGCTGGTTCGGGGGGCGGAACACTGAAGCTTTCTTT CASSWFGGRNTEAFF
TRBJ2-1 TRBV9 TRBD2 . TGTGCCAGCAGCGTTAGCGGGGCAAACAATGAGCAGTTCTTC CASSVSGANNEQFF
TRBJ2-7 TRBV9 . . TGTGCCAGCAGCCGATCGGGAGTTCCGGGCGAGCAGTACTTC CASSRSGVPGEQYF
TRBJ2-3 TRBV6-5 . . TGTGCCACCCGAGTGGGGGGGGGCGGGACAGATACGCAGTATTTT CATRVGGGGTDTQYF
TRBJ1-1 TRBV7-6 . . TGTGCCAGCAGCTTAAGGTCGGGCGCGGGGGCCACTGAAGCTTTCTTT CASSLRSGAGATEAFF